The T cell receptor beta chain described here comes from a study of blood T cell repertoires in COVID-19. The table came from immunoSEQ multiplex PCR; TCRdb's copy has only in-frame clones and leaves some out. The profile shows 68,000 or so clones, roughly 84% of them singletons. This CDR3 has 16 residues. The ends lost 1 base at V and 9 bases at J; junction bases unmatched: 7. Germline assignment: CDR1 SGHDN and CDR2 FVKESK. The sequence was obtained from a man aged 65 to 79 with active or convalescent COVID-19. The J gene is TRBJ2-1, the V gene TRBV14; 12 positions match TRBD2. Input material: peripheral blood. The DNA of the CDR3 is TGTGCCAGCAGCCAAGCCCTAGCGGGGGGGCTCTCTGAGCAGTTCTTC. Translation: CASSQALAGGLSEQFF.